The T cell receptor (beta chain) under discussion was sequenced for a study of cytotoxic CD8 clonotypes in ibrutinib-treated CLL. Study-wide background: It was after a median approximately twelve months of treatment, range 6 to 36, that response samples were taken. Mean values per sample were 255,043 productive templates and 98,000 or so productive rearrangements.

Assay: immunoSEQ multiplex PCR; the TCRdb copy retains only in-frame clones and omits some. The table has about 140,000 clones, approximately 80% seen once. This CDR3 is 17 amino acids long. This clonotype originated in a human donor with chronic lymphocytic leukemia. The chain carries TRBV21-1 and TRBJ2-7; the D segment call TRBD1 is taken from the table without a DNA check. TRBV21-1 is classified as a pseudogene. This sample comprised PBMCs, obtained after 36 months of ibrutinib treatment. This CDR3 is CASSKGVDRSRSYEQYF. Written as DNA, the CDR3 is TGTGCCAGCAGCAAAGGGGTCGACAGATCCCGTTCATACGAGCAGTACTTC.